Given below is one TCR beta chain in context. 5'RACE employing 10-nucleotide random UMIs yielded the cDNA. TCRdb processed the 5' RACE reads anew with MiXCR; each CDR3 protein has one entry. The repertoire holds about 59,000 distinct CDR3 sequences, 24% seen once, with about 4.6% in the top ten. These data come from a study of neurological immune-mediated disorders. The J segment lost 7 bases and the V segment lost 5 bases, leaving 11 bases of the junction unmatched. The CDR3 sequence is 15 residues long. Germline CDR1 is MNHEY and CDR2 is SVGEGT. Stated time point: technical triplicate 2. The unsorted libraries originated from 2 million PBMCs kept at -80 C.

This sequence was found in a man aged 60 to 69 with HTLV-1-associated myelopathy (HAM/TSP). Sequenced material: PBMCs. The rearrangement joins TRBV6-2 or TRBV6-3 to TRBJ2-1, with 7 bases fitting TRBD2. The DNA for the CDR3 is TGTGCCAGCAGTCCCGGGAGCGGGACCTTTAATGAGCAGTTCTTC. Encoded protein: CASSPGSGTFNEQFF.